The clone carrying this T cell receptor (beta chain) occurred a few times. Germline V CDR1 and CDR2: MGHDK, SYGVNS. Germline trimming cut 4 bases from V and 4 bases from J; bases unmatched to any gene: 7. CDR3 size: 16 residues. All sorted populations exceeded 98% purity. The isolated RNA, all of it, was reverse transcribed, so expressed TCRB transcripts were what got sequenced. Profiled with immunoSEQ multiplex PCR; TCRdb holds only in-frame clones, not every one. The data contain some 250,000 clones, around a quarter of them singletons. The data were obtained in a study of beta chain features in type 1 diabetes.

This chain links TRBV25-1 with TRBJ2-5; TRBD2 agrees at 12 bases. The specimen sequenced was central memory CD4+ T cells from blood. The origin of this receptor is a man between 25 and 39 years old in good health. The CDR3 reads CASSGSSGGAAETQYF. The DNA for the CDR3 is TGTGCCAGCAGTGGCTCTAGCGGGGGGGCAGCAGAGACCCAGTACTTC. The full variable domain, in which reference TRBV25-1 and TRBJ2-5 provide the parts outside the CDR3, is EADIYQTPRYLVIGTGKKITLECSQTMGHDKMYWYQQDPGMELHLIHYSYGVNSTEKGDLSSESTVSRIRTEHFPLTLESARPSHTSQYLCASSGSSGGAAETQYFGPGTRLLVL.